This T cell receptor beta chain came from a study of control samples from healthy donors and cancer patients. In germline, CDR1 is SGHRS, CDR2 YFSETQ. V was trimmed by 4 bases and J by 0 bases, leaving 10 bases between them. The CDR3 is 14 amino acids. Sequencing used immunoSEQ multiplex PCR; TCRdb keeps in-frame clones, though not all of them. There are about 160,000 clones in the sample; around nine tenths occur only once, and 12% lies in the top ten. The clonotype comes from a man aged 30 to 39 in good health. This chain links TRBV5-1 with TRBJ1-1; a possible D gene is TRBD1 (5 bases). Input material: blood. Here the CDR3 DNA reads TGCGCCAGCAGCCCGGGACTGATGAACACTGAAGCTTTCTTT. Translation: CASSPGLMNTEAFF.